This TCR beta chain was documented in a study of CXCR3-negative and CXCR3-positive naive CD8 T cells. The CDR3 runs 15 residues. Per germline, CDR1 MRHNA and CDR2 SNTAGT. Libraries of TRB cDNA were made by 5' RACE and carried UMIs. TCRdb reanalyzed the 5' RACE reads, giving one entry per CDR3 protein sequence and no DNA. Here the sample table reports approximately 60,000 distinct CDR3 sequences. The source material was memory CD8+ T cells from blood. The TCR was taken from a human donor in good health. Some clones in this sample may be carry-over from other donors' samples. This chain uses TRBV6-4 with TRBJ2-1; TCRdb returns TRBD2, unconfirmable since there is no DNA. The CDR3 protein is CARPGLAGSYNEQFF.